Presented here are 21 T cell receptor beta chains from one specimen sequenced in a study of CD8+ T cells in alopecia areata (dated by TCRdb to the late 2010s). Library generation was performed with the immunoSEQ multiplex PCR assay. RNA was extracted from all samples and reverse transcribed into cDNA as template for TCR sequencing. Drawn from immuneACCESS, this table holds only the in-frame rearrangements with V and J called that TCRdb kept. Clones are partly lost; checked studies trace under half to an unresolved V gene and leave the rest unexplained. The sample contains roughly 120,000 clones, roughly two fifths of them found a single time. Jointly, the top ten make up approximately 3.1% of the sample. Specimen: CD4+ T cells sorted from blood. Receptor source: a human donor with alopecia areata.

The gene calls are TRBV29-1 and TRBJ1-1; 11 positions match TRBD1. Germline values: CDR1 SQVTM, CDR2 ANQGSEA. V was clipped by 7 bases and J by 6 bases; unmatched bases: 10. The CDR3 runs to 14 residues. As DNA, the CDR3 is TGCAGCGCCGTGGGGACAGGGGGATATTCTGAAGCTTTCTTT. Translating it yields CSAVGTGGYSEAFF.

The chain has TRBV18 and TRBJ2-5; either TRBD1 or TRBD2 may supply D (6 bases each). This CDR3 region has 15 residues. Germline loops: CDR1 KGHSH, CDR2 LQKENI. Deletions cut 1 base from V and 2 bases from J, with 11 bases between. CDR3 loop: CASSPQQGGQETQYF. Written as DNA, the CDR3 is TGTGCCAGCTCACCACAACAGGGAGGACAAGAGACCCAGTACTTC.

This clone has a handful of counts. The chain carries TRBV7-8 and TRBJ2-2; D gene uncertain. The length of the CDR3 is 18 residues. The germline CDR1 and CDR2 sequences are SGHVS and FQNEAQ. Between the trimmed V and J ends, which lost 0 bases and 3 bases, there was a span of 17 bases. The CDR3 spells CASSLADLHQRYTGELFF. The CDR3 region has the DNA TGTGCCAGCAGCTTAGCGGACCTTCACCAGCGATACACCGGGGAGCTGTTTTTT.

This clone was observed a few times. This chain uses TRBV7-2 with TRBJ2-1; perhaps TRBD2 as D (5 bases). Trimming cost V 5 bases and J 5 bases, with 13 bases left between them. The CDR3 is 14 amino acids. Germline CDR1 and CDR2: SGHTA and FQGNSA. The CDR3 nucleotides read TGTGCCAGCAGCATTCGCACTAGTCACAATGAGCAGTTCTTC. It translates to CASSIRTSHNEQFF.

The chain employs TRBV2 and TRBJ2-3; D unresolved. Germline V gives CDR1 SNHLY, CDR2 FYNNEI. The CDR3 extends over 14 amino acids. V was trimmed by 7 bases and J by 1 base, leaving 12 bases between them. CDR3 sequence: CASMAYRRTDTQYF. The CDR3 nucleotides read TGTGCCAGCATGGCGTACAGACGCACAGATACGCAGTATTTT.

This clone was picked up a small number of times. The chain carries TRBV7-2 and TRBJ1-1; no clear D gene. The CDR3 is made up of 15 amino acids. CDR1 is SGHTA and CDR2 is FQGNSA in the germline V gene. V shed 1 base and J shed 1 base, with 10 bases lying between them. CDR3 sequence reads: CASSLDYSPNTEAFF. For the CDR3, the DNA is TGTGCCAGCAGCTTAGACTACAGCCCGAACACTGAAGCTTTCTTT.

The V call is TRBV7-2, the J call TRBJ2-3; D remains ambiguous. Trimming left V 5 bases short and J 6 bases short, with 9 bases between. CDR1 SGHTA and CDR2 FQGNSA come from the germline V gene. The CDR3 extends over 12 amino acids. The CDR3 protein is CASSPKVDTQYF. The CDR3 DNA reads TGTGCCAGCAGCCCAAAGGTTGATACGCAGTATTTT.

The chain links TRBV29-1 to TRBJ2-7; a possible D gene is TRBD2 (7 bases). Germline assignment: CDR1 SQVTM and CDR2 ANQGSEA. Trimming stripped 4 bases from V and 3 bases from J, with 16 bases between. CDR3 size: 14 residues. The chain's CDR3 is CSVGPRGAGYEQYF. CDR3 DNA: TGCAGCGTTGGTCCACGGGGGGCGGGCTACGAGCAGTACTTC.

This clone was counted between two and nine times. The V call is TRBV18, the J call TRBJ2-7, with 8 nucleotides matching TRBD1. Germline V gives CDR1 KGHSH, CDR2 LQKENI. Germline trimming cut 5 bases from V and 0 bases from J; bases unmatched to any gene: 6. This CDR3 spans 15 amino acids. In DNA, the CDR3 is TGTGCCAGCTCAACCGGACAGGGCGTCTCCTACGAGCAGTACTTC. Protein sequence: CASSTGQGVSYEQYF.

In its sample, this clone was seen once. The chain is built from TRBV30 and TRBJ2-1, with D hard to call. The CDR3 totals 12 residues. Trimming removed 3 bases at V and 1 base at J, with 4 bases between. Germline-derived CDR1 and CDR2 are GTSNPN and SVGIG (reference sequence). The CDR3 DNA is TGTGCCTGGAGACTATCCTACAATGAGCAGTTCTTC. It yields the protein CAWRLSYNEQFF. Drawing the rest from reference TRBV30 and TRBJ2-1, the complete variable domain is SQTIHQWPATLVQPVGSPLSLECTVEGTSNPNLYWYRQAAGRGLQLLFYSVGIGQISSEVPQNLSASRPQDRQFILSSKKLLLSDSGFYLCAWRLSYNEQFFGPGTRLTVL.

The chain recombines TRBV6-5 with TRBJ2-3; no clear D gene. V was shortened by 1 base and J by 2 bases, with 10 bases between the two germline ends. Germline-derived CDR1 and CDR2 are MNHEY and SVGAGI. This CDR3 region has 15 residues. CDR3 region: CASSYLPSSTDTQYF. The CDR3, as DNA: TGTGCCAGCAGTTACTTGCCGTCCTCCACAGATACGCAGTATTTT.

The V gene is TRBV11-3, the J gene TRBJ1-2; 7 nucleotides align to TRBD1. CDR1 and CDR2 from the germline V gene are SGHNT and YENEEA. The CDR3 has 12 amino acids. Trimming removed 5 bases from V and 4 bases from J; junction bases left unmatched: 1. The CDR3 spells CASSQGGYGYTF. DNA for the CDR3: TGTGCCAGCAGCCAGGGGGGCTATGGCTACACCTTC.

This clone occurred a few times. The chain recombines TRBV11-2 with TRBJ2-3; D may be TRBD1 (6 bases). This CDR3 is built from 13 residues. Trimming pared 5 bases from V and 4 bases from J, leaving 10 bases between. Germline V CDR1 and CDR2: SGHAT, FQNNGV. CDR3 DNA sequence: TGTGCCAGCAGCCTTAACAGGGCAGATACGCAGTATTTT. Translating it yields CASSLNRADTQYF.

The CDR3 reads CASSWTTRNIDTQYF. The DNA for the CDR3 is TGTGCCAGCAGCTGGACGACCCGGAACATCGATACGCAGTATTTT. J is TRBJ2-3 and V is TRBV11-3; D is unclear. The CDR3 length is 15 residues. V was trimmed by 4 bases and J by 6 bases, leaving 17 bases between them. Germline lookup yields CDR1 SGHNT and CDR2 YENEEA.

This clone has only a few counts. The genes are TRBV29-1 and TRBJ1-1; TRBD1 is a possible D gene (5 bases). The V gene's germline CDR1 is SQVTM and CDR2 ANQGSEA. This CDR3 has 13 amino acids. V lost 1 base to trimming and J lost 6 bases, with 12 bases between them. The CDR3 DNA reads as TGCAGCGTTGAAGCCCGGGGGGGGGCTGAAGCTTTCTTT. Its translation: CSVEARGGAEAFF. Complete variable domain (other parts from reference TRBV29-1 and TRBJ1-1): SAVISQKPSRDICQRGTSLTIQCQVDSQVTMMFWYRQQPGQSLTLIATANQGSEATYESGFVIDKFPISRPNLTFSTLTVSNMSPEDSSIYLCSVEARGGAEAFFGQGTRLTVV.

The chain recombines TRBV2 with TRBJ1-2; tentatively, D is TRBD1 (5 bases). V was pared by 6 bases and J by 4 bases, with 9 bases between. The CDR3 consists of 12 residues. CDR1 and CDR2 from the germline V gene are SNHLY and FYNNEI. In DNA, the CDR3 is TGTGCCAGCAGCCGCGACAGCTATGGCTACACCTTC. Translating it yields CASSRDSYGYTF.

This clone came up a few times. This CDR3 is CASGSSGMADTQYF. In DNA form, the CDR3 reads TGTGCCAGCGGGTCTAGCGGGATGGCAGATACGCAGTATTTT. J is TRBJ2-3 and V is TRBV28, with 9 bases aligning to TRBD2. CDR1 and CDR2 from the germline V gene are MDHEN and SYDVKM. The J segment lost 4 bases and the V segment lost 8 bases, leaving 7 bases of the junction unmatched. The CDR3 totals 14 residues.

This clone was seen a few times. The chain couples TRBV5-6 to TRBJ2-7; D is perhaps TRBD1 (5 bases). CDR1 and CDR2 (germline): SGHDT, YYEEEE. The CDR3 is 12 residues long. Trimming cost V 1 base and J 6 bases, with 8 bases left between them. This CDR3 is CASSLYRTEQYF. The CDR3 nucleotides are TGTGCCAGCAGCTTGTACAGGACCGAGCAGTACTTC.

Concerning this clone: This specimen includes other DNA sequences encoding the same CDR3. The chain joins TRBV29-1 to TRBJ2-6; TRBD1 might be the D (5 bases). V shed 4 bases and J shed 0 bases, with 10 bases lying between them. Germline values: CDR1 SQVTM, CDR2 ANQGSEA. The CDR3 length is 15 residues. The CDR3 nucleotides read TGCAGCGTTGGACAGCTTTCCTCTGGGGCCAACGTCCTGACTTTC. Its translation is CSVGQLSSGANVLTF.

The chain links TRBV19 to TRBJ1-2, with D perhaps matching TRBD1 (6 bases). The CDR3 is made up of 14 amino acids. From germline, CDR1 is LNHDA and CDR2 SQIVND (reference sequence). Trimming removed 5 bases from V and 8 bases from J, with 18 bases in between. The CDR3 loop reads CASSLAEQGRGYTF. DNA for the CDR3: TGTGCCAGTAGTCTAGCCGAACAGGGTCGGGGCTACACCTTC. Based on the CDR3 plus reference TRBV19 and TRBJ1-2, the full variable domain is DGGITQSPKYLFRKEGQNVTLSCEQNLNHDAMYWYRQDPGQGLRLIYYSQIVNDFQKGDIAEGYSVSREKKESFPLTVTSAQKNPTAFYLCASSLAEQGRGYTFGSGTRLTVV.

This clone was found a few times. The rearrangement uses TRBV7-9 and TRBJ1-1; the D gene is possibly TRBD1 (5 bases). The length of the CDR3 is 12 residues. Germline CDR1 is SEHNR and CDR2 is FQNEAQ (reference sequence). The V end was cut by 4 bases, the J end by 5 bases, with 8 bases between. CDR3 sequence reads: CASSWGGTEAFF. DNA of the CDR3: TGTGCCAGCAGCTGGGGCGGGACTGAAGCTTTCTTT.